Sequencing of this T cell receptor (beta chain) was carried out in a study of cytomegalovirus exposure and HLA in healthy donors. General study results and limits: In a later analysis, TCR beta V- and J-gene trimming was associated with a missense DCLRE1C variant. Later analysis found that TCR beta chains associated with HLA were more clonally expanded than other, equally common chains. Analyzed later, most CMV-associated TCR beta chains appeared HLA-restricted.

Comments on this clone: Its antigen is not identified.

The PCR contained 60 Vbeta and 13 Jbeta primers. Some clones are missing from TCRdb's copy, which holds only in-frame ones; the method was immunoSEQ multiplex PCR. Its listing shows around 150,000 clones. The V gene lost 5 bases and the J gene lost 2 bases, with 9 bases spanning the gap. CDR1 is MDHEN and CDR2 is SYDVKM in the germline V gene. The CDR3 is 13 residues long. This chain joins TRBV28 and TRBJ1-2; D uncertain. The sequenced material came from PBMCs. This sequence was found in a man aged 30 to 39 in good health and CMV-seronegative. CDR3 sequence: CASSNQMNYGYTF. The CDR3 DNA sequence: TGTGCCAGCAGTAACCAGATGAACTATGGCTACACCTTC.